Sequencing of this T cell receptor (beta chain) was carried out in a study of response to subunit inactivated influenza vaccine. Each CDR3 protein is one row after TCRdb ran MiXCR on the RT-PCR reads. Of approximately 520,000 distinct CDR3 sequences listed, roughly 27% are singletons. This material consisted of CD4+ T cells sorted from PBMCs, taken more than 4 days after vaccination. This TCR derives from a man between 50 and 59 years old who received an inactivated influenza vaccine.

In DNA, the CDR3 is TGTGCCAGCAGTCGACTGACTAGCGGGGGGGCGAACACCGGGGAGCTGTTTTTT. Translating gives CASSRLTSGGANTGELFF. This chain joins TRBV6-2 or TRBV6-3 and TRBJ2-2; TRBD2 aligns across 14 bases. The CDR3 runs 18 residues. Trimming cost V 5 bases and J 0 bases; bases outside gene matches: 5. The germline V gene has CDR1 MNHEY and CDR2 SVGEGT.